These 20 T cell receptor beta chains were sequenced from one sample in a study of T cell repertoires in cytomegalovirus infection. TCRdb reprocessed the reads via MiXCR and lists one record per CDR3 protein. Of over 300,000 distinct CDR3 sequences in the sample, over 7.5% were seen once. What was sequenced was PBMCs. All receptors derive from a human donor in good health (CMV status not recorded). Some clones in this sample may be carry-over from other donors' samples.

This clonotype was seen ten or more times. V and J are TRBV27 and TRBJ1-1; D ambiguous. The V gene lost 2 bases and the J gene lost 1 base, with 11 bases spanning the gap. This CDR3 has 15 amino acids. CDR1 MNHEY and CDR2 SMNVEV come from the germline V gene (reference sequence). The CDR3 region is CASSLISPTNTEAFF. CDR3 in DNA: TGTGCCAGCAGTTTAATCTCTCCTACGAACACTGAAGCTTTCTTT.

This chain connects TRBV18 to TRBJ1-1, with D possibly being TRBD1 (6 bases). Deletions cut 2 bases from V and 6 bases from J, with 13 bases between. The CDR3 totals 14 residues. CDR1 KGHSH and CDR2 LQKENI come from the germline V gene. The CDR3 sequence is CASSPLGQGPEAFF. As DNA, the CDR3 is TGTGCCAGCTCACCATTAGGGCAGGGGCCTGAAGCTTTCTTT.

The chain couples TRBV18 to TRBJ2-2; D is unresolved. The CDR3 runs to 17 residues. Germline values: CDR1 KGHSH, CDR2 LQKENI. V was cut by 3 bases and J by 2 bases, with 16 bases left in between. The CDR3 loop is CASSPAFGRFNTGELFF. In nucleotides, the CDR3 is TGTGCCAGCTCACCCGCCTTCGGCAGGTTTAACACCGGGGAGCTGTTTTTT.

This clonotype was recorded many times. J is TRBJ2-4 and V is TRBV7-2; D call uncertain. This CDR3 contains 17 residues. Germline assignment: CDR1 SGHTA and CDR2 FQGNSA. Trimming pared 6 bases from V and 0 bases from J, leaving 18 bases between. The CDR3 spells CASRKFGPELAKNIQYF. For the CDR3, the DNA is TGTGCCAGCAGAAAATTTGGACCCGAACTAGCCAAAAACATTCAGTACTTC.

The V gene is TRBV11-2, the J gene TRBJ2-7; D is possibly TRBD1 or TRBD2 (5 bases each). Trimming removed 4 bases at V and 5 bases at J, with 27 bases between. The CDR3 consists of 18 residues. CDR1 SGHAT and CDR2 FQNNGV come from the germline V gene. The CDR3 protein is CASSSEVGIGATVHEQYF. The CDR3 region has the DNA TGTGCCAGCAGCTCCGAGGTTGGTATCGGGGCGACAGTCCACGAGCAGTACTTC.

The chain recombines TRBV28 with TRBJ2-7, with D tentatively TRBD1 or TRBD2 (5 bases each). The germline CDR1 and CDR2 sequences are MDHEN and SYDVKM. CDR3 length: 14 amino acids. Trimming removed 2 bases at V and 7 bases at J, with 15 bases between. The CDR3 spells CASSLVGTVFEQYF. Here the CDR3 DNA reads TGTGCCAGCAGTTTAGTGGGGACCGTCTTTGAGCAGTACTTC. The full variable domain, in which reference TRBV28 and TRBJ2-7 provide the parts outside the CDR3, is DVKVTQSSRYLVKRTGEKVFLECVQDMDHENMFWYRQDPGLGLRLIYFSYDVKMKEKGDIPEGYSVSREKKERFSLILESASTNQTSMYLCASSLVGTVFEQYFGPGTRLTVT.

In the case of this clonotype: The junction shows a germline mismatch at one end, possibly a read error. CDR3 in DNA: TGTGCCAGCAGCTTAGGAGGGTTTCAGCTCCAGCATTTT. Residues: CASSLGGFQLQHF. This chain links TRBV7-2 with TRBJ1-5; D uncertain. The CDR3 is made up of 13 amino acids. CDR1 SGHTA and CDR2 FQGNSA come from the germline V gene.

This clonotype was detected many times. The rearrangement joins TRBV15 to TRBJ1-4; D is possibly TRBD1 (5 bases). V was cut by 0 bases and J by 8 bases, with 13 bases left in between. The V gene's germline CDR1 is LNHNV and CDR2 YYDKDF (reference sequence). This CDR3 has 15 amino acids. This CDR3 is CATSREAGYLEKLFF. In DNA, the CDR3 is TGTGCCACCAGCAGAGAGGCAGGGTATTTGGAAAAACTGTTTTTT.

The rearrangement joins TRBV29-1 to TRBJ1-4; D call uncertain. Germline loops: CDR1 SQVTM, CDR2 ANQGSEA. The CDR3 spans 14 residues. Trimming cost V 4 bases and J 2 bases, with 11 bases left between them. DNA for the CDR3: TGCAGCGTTGTTTTTGGGTCCACTAATGAAAAACTGTTTTTT. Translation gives CSVVFGSTNEKLFF.

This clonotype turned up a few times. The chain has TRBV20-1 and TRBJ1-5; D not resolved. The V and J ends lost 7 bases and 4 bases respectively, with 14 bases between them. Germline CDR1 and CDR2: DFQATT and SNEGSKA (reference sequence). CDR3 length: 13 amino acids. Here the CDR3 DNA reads TGCAGTGGGAGGAAGGTTGGTAATCAGCCCCAGCATTTT. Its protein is CSGRKVGNQPQHF.

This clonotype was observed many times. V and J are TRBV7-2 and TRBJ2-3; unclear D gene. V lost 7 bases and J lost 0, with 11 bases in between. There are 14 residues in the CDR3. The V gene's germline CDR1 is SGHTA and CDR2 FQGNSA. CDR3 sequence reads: CASKKGSSTDTQYF. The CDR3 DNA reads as TGTGCCAGCAAAAAGGGATCTAGCACAGATACGCAGTATTTT.

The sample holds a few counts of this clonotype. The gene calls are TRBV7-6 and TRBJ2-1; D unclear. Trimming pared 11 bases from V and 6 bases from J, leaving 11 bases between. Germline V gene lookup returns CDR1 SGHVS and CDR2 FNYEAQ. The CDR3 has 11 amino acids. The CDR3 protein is CAGFVLNEQFF. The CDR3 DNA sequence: TGTGCCGGGTTTGTGCTCAATGAGCAGTTCTTC.

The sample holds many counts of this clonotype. The CDR3: CASSPGAAYSNQPQHF. The CDR3 nucleotides are TGTGCCAGCAGCCCCGGGGCAGCATATAGCAATCAGCCCCAGCATTTT. The chain combines TRBV7-2 with TRBJ1-5; a possible D gene is TRBD1 (5 bases). With 5 bases removed from V and 0 bases from J, the gap between germline ends came to 14 bases. The CDR3 sequence is 16 residues long. Germline V CDR1 and CDR2: SGHTA, FQGNSA.

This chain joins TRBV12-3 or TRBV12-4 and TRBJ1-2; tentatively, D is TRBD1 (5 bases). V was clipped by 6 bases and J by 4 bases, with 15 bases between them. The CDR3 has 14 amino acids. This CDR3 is CASSPRWGAYGYTF. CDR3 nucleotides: TGTGCCAGCAGCCCGCGATGGGGCGCCTATGGCTACACCTTC.

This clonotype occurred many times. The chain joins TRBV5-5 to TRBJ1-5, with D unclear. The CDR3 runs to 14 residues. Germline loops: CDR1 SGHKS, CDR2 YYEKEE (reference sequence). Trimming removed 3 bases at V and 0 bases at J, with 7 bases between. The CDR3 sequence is CASSSPYSNQPQHF. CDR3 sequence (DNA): TGTGCCAGCAGCTCTCCATATAGCAATCAGCCCCAGCATTTT.

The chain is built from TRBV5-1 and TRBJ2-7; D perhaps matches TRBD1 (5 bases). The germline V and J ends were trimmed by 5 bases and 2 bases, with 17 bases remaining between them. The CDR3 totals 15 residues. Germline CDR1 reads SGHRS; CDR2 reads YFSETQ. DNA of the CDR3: TGCGCCAGCAGAAGTTTGCCGACAGCGCCCTACGAGCAGTACTTC. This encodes CASRSLPTAPYEQYF.

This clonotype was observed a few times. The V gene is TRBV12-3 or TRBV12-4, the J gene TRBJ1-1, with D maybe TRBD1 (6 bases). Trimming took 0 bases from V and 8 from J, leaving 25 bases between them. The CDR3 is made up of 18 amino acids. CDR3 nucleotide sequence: TGTGCCAGCAGTTTAGCGGGGGACATCCTATATTACACTGAGGAAGCTTTCTTT. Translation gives CASSLAGDILYYTEEAFF.

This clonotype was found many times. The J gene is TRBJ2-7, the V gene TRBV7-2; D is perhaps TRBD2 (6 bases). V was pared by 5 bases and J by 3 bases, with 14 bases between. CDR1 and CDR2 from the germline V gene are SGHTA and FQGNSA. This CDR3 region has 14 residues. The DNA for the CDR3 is TGTGCCAGCAGCCCCCGACTAGTTATCTACGAGCAGTACTTC. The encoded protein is CASSPRLVIYEQYF. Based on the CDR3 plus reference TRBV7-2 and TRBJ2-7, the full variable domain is GAGVSQSPSNKVTEKGKDVELRCDPISGHTALYWYRQSLGQGLEFLIYFQGNSAPDKSGLPSDRFSAERTGGSVSTLTIQRTQQEDSAVYLCASSPRLVIYEQYFGPGTRLTVT.

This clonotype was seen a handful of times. The CDR3 spells CASSPPGTSTYNEQFF. The CDR3 region has the DNA TGTGCCAGCAGTCCACCCGGGACTTCTACCTACAATGAGCAGTTCTTC. The chain employs TRBV6-1 and TRBJ2-1; TRBD2 might be the D (6 bases). V was trimmed by 5 bases and J by 2 bases, leaving 16 bases between them. The CDR3 extends over 16 amino acids. From germline, CDR1 is MNHNS and CDR2 SASEGT.

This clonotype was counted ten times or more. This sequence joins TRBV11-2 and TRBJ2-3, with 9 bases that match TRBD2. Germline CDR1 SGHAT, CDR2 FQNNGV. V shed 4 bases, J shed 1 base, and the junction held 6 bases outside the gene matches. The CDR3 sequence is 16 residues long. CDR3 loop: CASSSGSGGRTDTQYF. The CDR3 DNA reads TGTGCCAGCAGCTCCGGGAGCGGGGGGCGCACAGATACGCAGTATTTT. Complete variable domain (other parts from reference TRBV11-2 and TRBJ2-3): EAGVAQSPRYKIIEKRQSVAFWCNPISGHATLYWYQQILGQGPKLLIQFQNNGVVDDSQLPKDRFSAERLKGVDSTLKIQPAKLEDSAVYLCASSSGSGGRTDTQYFGPGTRLTVL.